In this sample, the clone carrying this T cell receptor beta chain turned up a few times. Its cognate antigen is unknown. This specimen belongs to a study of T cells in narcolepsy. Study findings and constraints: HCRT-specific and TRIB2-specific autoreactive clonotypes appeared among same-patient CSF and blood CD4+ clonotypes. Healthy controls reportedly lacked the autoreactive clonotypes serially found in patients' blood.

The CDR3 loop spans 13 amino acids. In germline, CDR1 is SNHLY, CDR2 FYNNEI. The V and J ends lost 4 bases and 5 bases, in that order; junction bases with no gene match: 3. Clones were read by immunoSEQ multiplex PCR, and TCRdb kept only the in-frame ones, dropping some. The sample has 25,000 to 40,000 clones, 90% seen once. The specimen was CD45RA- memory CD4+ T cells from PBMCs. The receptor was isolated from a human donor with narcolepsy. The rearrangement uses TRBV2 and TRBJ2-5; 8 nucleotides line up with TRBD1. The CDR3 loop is CASSADRVETQYF. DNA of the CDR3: TGTGCCAGCAGTGCGGACAGGGTGGAGACCCAGTACTTC.